This is a list of T cell receptor beta chains from one sample in a study of response to subunit inactivated influenza vaccine. TCRdb re-derived calls from the RT-PCR reads in MiXCR, one entry per CDR3 protein. The sample yields 600,000 to 850,000 distinct CDR3 sequences, approximately 15% seen once. The sample here was PBMCs from blood, taken 14 days before vaccination. The source is a middle-aged man who received an inactivated influenza vaccine. Each CDR3 is given with its conserved first and last residue. D genes are given only for firm matches. Not all rows give a size; the values are once, few, many and, for expanded clones, a class.

j_gene: TRBJ2-2; d_gene: TRBD2; v_gene: TRBV28; abundance: -; CDR3nt: TGTGCCAGCAGTTCCACCGGGACTAGCGGCACCGGGGAGCTGTTTTTT; CDR3aa: CASSSTGTSGTGELFF
j_gene: TRBJ2-2; d_gene: TRBD2; v_gene: TRBV7-9; abundance: many; CDR3nt: TGTGCCAGCAGCATATATAGCGGGAGCGGGACCGGGGAGCTGTTTTTT; CDR3aa: CASSIYSGSGTGELFF
j_gene: TRBJ1-1; d_gene: TRBD1; v_gene: TRBV28; abundance: many; CDR3nt: TGTGCCAGCAGTCCCCATCACCAGGGGGCGCCGACTGAAGCTTTCTTT; CDR3aa: CASSPHHQGAPTEAFF
j_gene: TRBJ2-5; d_gene: -; v_gene: TRBV11-2; abundance: -; CDR3nt: TGTGCCAGCAGCTTAGTGGGGGGCATGGAGACCCAGTACTTC; CDR3aa: CASSLVGGMETQYF
j_gene: TRBJ1-1; d_gene: TRBD1; v_gene: TRBV27; abundance: many; CDR3nt: TGTGCCACCCGGGACAGAGCTATGAACACTGAAGCTTTCTTT; CDR3aa: CATRDRAMNTEAFF
j_gene: TRBJ2-7; d_gene: TRBD1; v_gene: TRBV7-8; abundance: -; CDR3nt: TGTGCCAGCAGCTATAGAAGAGCCGGGACAGGGGGCGAGCAGTACTTC; CDR3aa: CASSYRRAGTGGEQYF
j_gene: TRBJ2-7; d_gene: TRBD1; v_gene: TRBV29-1; abundance: -; CDR3nt: TGCAGCGTTGAAGGTCGGGTTGGGACAGGTTCCGACTGGAACTCCTACGAGCAGTACTTC; CDR3aa: CSVEGRVGTGSDWNSYEQYF
j_gene: TRBJ2-3; d_gene: -; v_gene: TRBV7-3; abundance: few; CDR3nt: TGTGCCAGCAGTCAATCGCGGTTAGCGGATCGCACAGATACGCAGTATTTT; CDR3aa: CASSQSRLADRTDTQYF
j_gene: TRBJ1-1; d_gene: -; v_gene: TRBV10-3; abundance: many; CDR3nt: TGTGCCATCCGGTCCTACATGAACACTGAAGCTTTCTTT; CDR3aa: CAIRSYMNTEAFF
j_gene: TRBJ2-3; d_gene: -; v_gene: TRBV20-1; abundance: few; CDR3nt: TGCAGTGCTCCTCGAGGGGGGAGTGGATCTACTAGCACAGATACGCAGTATTTT; CDR3aa: CSAPRGGSGSTSTDTQYF
j_gene: TRBJ2-1; d_gene: -; v_gene: TRBV20-1; abundance: -; CDR3nt: TGCAGTGCTAGAGTTCTGAGGCGGCGCAATGAGCAGTTCTTC; CDR3aa: CSARVLRRRNEQFF
j_gene: TRBJ2-7; d_gene: TRBD2; v_gene: TRBV29-1; abundance: many; CDR3nt: TGCAGCGTTGAACTCCGGGACGGGGGGAACTACGAGCAGTACTTC; CDR3aa: CSVELRDGGNYEQYF
j_gene: TRBJ2-1; d_gene: TRBD2; v_gene: TRBV24-1; abundance: -; CDR3nt: TGTGCCACCAGTGACCGGAGCGGGGGCTCCTACAATGAGCAGTTCTTC; CDR3aa: CATSDRSGGSYNEQFF
j_gene: TRBJ1-4; d_gene: -; v_gene: TRBV5-1; abundance: few; CDR3nt: TGCGCCAGCAGCGTACAGGGTCACGGTAATGAAAAACTGTTTTTT; CDR3aa: CASSVQGHGNEKLFF
j_gene: TRBJ1-4; d_gene: -; v_gene: TRBV7-9; abundance: few; CDR3nt: TGTGCCAGCAGCGCGCCCGGACGGAATGAAAAACTGTTTTTT; CDR3aa: CASSAPGRNEKLFF
j_gene: TRBJ2-7; d_gene: -; v_gene: TRBV4-1; abundance: -; CDR3nt: TGCGCCAGCAGCCAAGGACTAGTTGGCTCCTACGAGCAGTACTTC; CDR3aa: CASSQGLVGSYEQYF
j_gene: TRBJ1-2; d_gene: TRBD1; v_gene: TRBV20-1; abundance: -; CDR3nt: TGCAGTGCTGCCGAGCCAGGGGGCAACTATGGCTACACCTTC; CDR3aa: CSAAEPGGNYGYTF
j_gene: TRBJ2-7; d_gene: -; v_gene: TRBV7-2; abundance: few; CDR3nt: TGTGCCAGCAGGCATAAGGGGGTTACCGGGTACGAGCAGTACTTC; CDR3aa: CASRHKGVTGYEQYF
j_gene: TRBJ2-1; d_gene: -; v_gene: TRBV18; abundance: -; CDR3nt: TGTGCCAGCTCACCATATAACCGGGACTCGGGGAAGGGCAATGAGCAGTTCTTC; CDR3aa: CASSPYNRDSGKGNEQFF
j_gene: TRBJ2-1; d_gene: -; v_gene: TRBV5-1; abundance: many; CDR3nt: TGCGCCAGCAGCTTGGGGCCCGCGTCCAATGAGCAGTTCTTC; CDR3aa: CASSLGPASNEQFF
j_gene: TRBJ1-5; d_gene: -; v_gene: TRBV24-1; abundance: -; CDR3nt: TGTGCCACCAGTCTGGGAGGCAATCAGCCCCAGCATTTT; CDR3aa: CATSLGGNQPQHF
j_gene: TRBJ2-1; d_gene: -; v_gene: TRBV19; abundance: few; CDR3nt: TGTGCCAGTATTCCCCCCGGAGAATCTAAAAGGGAGCAGTTCTTC; CDR3aa: CASIPPGESKREQFF
j_gene: TRBJ2-4; d_gene: TRBD2; v_gene: TRBV29-1; abundance: few; CDR3nt: TGCAGCGTTTTACCACTAGCGGGAGCCAAAAACATTCAGTACTTC; CDR3aa: CSVLPLAGAKNIQYF
j_gene: TRBJ2-1; d_gene: -; v_gene: TRBV20-1; abundance: -; CDR3nt: TGCAGTGCTAACCGGGACACTTTCTACAGTGAGCAGTTCTTC; CDR3aa: CSANRDTFYSEQFF
j_gene: TRBJ2-7; d_gene: -; v_gene: TRBV18; abundance: many; CDR3nt: TGTGCCAGCTCACCATACAGTTCCGAGCAGTACTTC; CDR3aa: CASSPYSSEQYF
j_gene: TRBJ1-2; d_gene: -; v_gene: TRBV4-3; abundance: few; CDR3nt: TGCGCCAGCAGCCAAGACCGCGACGGAAGATGGGGTGGCTACACCTTC; CDR3aa: CASSQDRDGRWGGYTF
j_gene: TRBJ2-7; d_gene: -; v_gene: TRBV29-1; abundance: few; CDR3nt: TGCAGCGTTGTTTTCGGGGCCCCCTACGAGCAGTACTTC; CDR3aa: CSVVFGAPYEQYF
j_gene: TRBJ2-2; d_gene: TRBD2; v_gene: TRBV11-1; abundance: few; CDR3nt: TGTGCCAGCAACCCGCTAGGGACTAAAAGGGAGCTGTTTTTT; CDR3aa: CASNPLGTKRELFF
j_gene: TRBJ2-1; d_gene: -; v_gene: TRBV20-1; abundance: few; CDR3nt: TGCAGTGCTCCGGGGGTTGGATCCTACAATGAGCAGTTCTTC; CDR3aa: CSAPGVGSYNEQFF
j_gene: TRBJ2-1; d_gene: TRBD2; v_gene: TRBV29-1; abundance: few; CDR3nt: TGCAGCGTTGAATTGGCGGGAGGGCCGTCTCCCTACAATGAGCAGTTCTTC; CDR3aa: CSVELAGGPSPYNEQFF
j_gene: TRBJ2-2; d_gene: TRBD1; v_gene: TRBV12-3/TRBV12-4; abundance: -; CDR3nt: TGTGCCAGCGCTAGGGGACAGGGAAACACCGGGGAGCTGTTTTTT; CDR3aa: CASARGQGNTGELFF
j_gene: TRBJ1-2; d_gene: -; v_gene: TRBV5-1; abundance: few; CDR3nt: TGCGCCAGCTGGTCTTTTAAAGGCTACACCTTC; CDR3aa: CASWSFKGYTF